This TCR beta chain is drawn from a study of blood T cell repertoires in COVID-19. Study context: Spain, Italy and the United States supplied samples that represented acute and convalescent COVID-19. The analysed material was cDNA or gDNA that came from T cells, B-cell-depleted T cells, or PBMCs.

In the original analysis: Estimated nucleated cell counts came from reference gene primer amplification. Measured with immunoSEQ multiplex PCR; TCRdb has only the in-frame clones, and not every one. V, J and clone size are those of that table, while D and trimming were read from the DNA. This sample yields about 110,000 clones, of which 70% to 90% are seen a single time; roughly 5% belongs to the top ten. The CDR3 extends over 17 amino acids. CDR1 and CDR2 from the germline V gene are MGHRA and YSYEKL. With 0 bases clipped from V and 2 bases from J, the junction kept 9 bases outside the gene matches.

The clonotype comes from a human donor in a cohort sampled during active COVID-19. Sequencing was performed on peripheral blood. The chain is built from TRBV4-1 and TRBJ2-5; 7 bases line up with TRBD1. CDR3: CASSQDHRGGMQETQYF. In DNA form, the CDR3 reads TGCGCCAGCAGCCAAGATCACAGGGGTGGGATGCAAGAGACCCAGTACTTC.